A single sample gave rise to the 29 T cell receptor beta chains below, sequenced in a study of cytomegalovirus exposure and HLA in healthy donors. Primers for the PCR totalled 60 Vbeta and 13 Jbeta. Here immunoSEQ multiplex PCR was the method, and the copy in TCRdb shows in-frame clones only, minus some. The table shows about 160,000 clones, with roughly four fifths occurring only once. Input material: PBMCs. These receptors were obtained from a female donor in good health and CMV-seronegative.

The chain carries TRBV6-5 and TRBJ2-7; 9 bases are shared with TRBD1. Germline V gene lookup returns CDR1 MNHEY and CDR2 SVGAGI. The CDR3 is made up of 15 amino acids. With V trimmed by 2 bases and J by 2 bases, 4 bases remained unmatched. CDR3 bases: TGTGCCAGCAGTTACCGGGGACAGGGTCCCTACGAGCAGTACTTC. This codes for CASSYRGQGPYEQYF.

This clone was detected only once. The chain joins TRBV7-2 to TRBJ1-2; D uncertain. The V end was cut by 4 bases, the J end by 5 bases, with 8 bases between. Germline CDR1 is SGHTA and CDR2 is FQGNSA. The CDR3 covers 12 residues. CDR3: CASSSVEYGYTF. The CDR3 coding sequence is TGTGCCAGCAGCTCGGTCGAATATGGCTACACCTTC.

This clone has more than one count but fewer than ten. V and J are TRBV6-1 and TRBJ1-1, with 8 bases identical to TRBD1. The J segment lost 8 bases and the V segment lost 0 bases, leaving 5 bases of the junction unmatched. This CDR3 region has 14 residues. Germline V CDR1 and CDR2: MNHNS, SASEGT. The CDR3 reads CASSEAQQGGEAFF. In nucleotides, the CDR3 is TGTGCCAGCAGTGAAGCCCAACAGGGGGGCGAAGCTTTCTTT.

The V and J genes are TRBV5-1 and TRBJ2-6; D call uncertain. The CDR3 runs to 18 residues. Trimming shortened V by 4 bases and J by 0 bases, and 17 bases separated the two germline ends. Germline-derived CDR1 and CDR2 are SGHRS and YFSETQ. In DNA, the CDR3 is TGCGCCAGCAGCCCCTATTTAACAGCTATCTCTGGGGCCAACGTCCTGACTTTC. It codes for CASSPYLTAISGANVLTF.

The V call is TRBV6-6, the J call TRBJ1-2; D unresolved. The CDR3 extends over 16 amino acids. V was cut by 4 bases and J by 2 bases, with 17 bases left in between. In germline, CDR1 is MNHNY, CDR2 SVGAGI (reference sequence). DNA for the CDR3: TGTGCCAGCAGTTCCCGGGAACGACCGGACAACTATGGCTACACCTTC. It is translated as CASSSRERPDNYGYTF.

This clone appeared a few times. The CDR3 reads CASKGGASPNEQFF. In DNA, the CDR3 is TGTGCCAGCAAAGGGGGGGCCTCTCCCAATGAGCAGTTCTTC. The chain has TRBV11-1 and TRBJ2-1; possible D gene TRBD2, 7 bases. CDR1 and CDR2 (germline): SGHAT, FQDESV (reference sequence). V was trimmed by 7 bases and J by 6 bases, leaving 16 bases between them. CDR3 size: 14 residues.

The rearrangement joins TRBV5-1 to TRBJ2-5; possibly TRBD1 for D (6 bases). The J call is doubtful: the DNA matches TRBJ2-7 better. CDR1 SGHRS and CDR2 YFSETQ come from the germline V gene. The CDR3 is made up of 19 amino acids. Written as DNA, the CDR3 is TGCGCCAGCAGCCGTGACTCGACAGGTGGACGGCTTTCCCCCTACGAGCAGTACTTC. Amino acid sequence: CASSRDSTGGRLSPYEQYF.

V is TRBV5-6 and J is TRBJ1-4; the D gene is possibly TRBD1 (6 bases). The V and J ends lost 3 bases and 1 base respectively, with 16 bases between them. Germline CDR1 and CDR2: SGHDT and YYEEEE. The CDR3 is 17 residues long. CDR3 amino acids: CASSSILKQGTNEKLFF. For the CDR3, the DNA is TGTGCCAGCAGCTCTATCCTAAAACAGGGAACTAATGAAAAACTGTTTTTT.

V and J are TRBV19 and TRBJ1-5; 11 bases are shared with TRBD1. CDR3 length: 18 residues. In germline, CDR1 is LNHDA, CDR2 SQIVND (reference sequence). Trimming removed 0 bases from V and 7 bases from J; junction bases left unmatched: 11. The CDR3 DNA reads as TGTGCCAGTAGTATAGAGCCCTGGGGACAGGGGGGGAGACAGCCCCAGCATTTT. It yields the protein CASSIEPWGQGGRQPQHF.

This chain joins TRBV27 and TRBJ1-5; weak D call: TRBD1 (6 bases). Trimming stripped 5 bases from V and 3 bases from J, with 14 bases between. The germline gives CDR1 MNHEY, CDR2 SMNVEV (reference sequence). The CDR3 spans 15 residues. Written as DNA, the CDR3 is TGTGCCAGCAGTGAACTCGACAGGATCAATCAGCCCCAGCATTTT. It is translated as CASSELDRINQPQHF.

This CDR3 reads CASSINDRGYEQYF. The CDR3 nucleotides read TGTGCCAGCTCCATAAATGACAGGGGCTACGAGCAGTACTTC. The V gene is TRBV18, the J gene TRBJ2-7, with TRBD1 matching 8 bases. In germline, CDR1 is KGHSH, CDR2 LQKENI. With V trimmed by 6 bases and J by 3 bases, 7 bases remained unmatched. The CDR3 extends over 14 amino acids.

There are a few counts of this clone. J is TRBJ2-2 and V is TRBV7-7; TRBD2 is a possible D gene (6 bases). The germline V gene has CDR1 SSHAT and CDR2 FNYEAQ (reference sequence). Trimming left V 3 bases short and J 5 bases short, with 13 bases between. This CDR3 region has 15 residues. This chain's CDR3 is CASSFDARGTGELFF. The CDR3 nucleotides read TGTGCCAGCAGCTTTGATGCCCGGGGGACCGGGGAGCTGTTTTTT.

This sequence joins TRBV30 and TRBJ1-5; possibly TRBD1 for D (6 bases). V was shortened by 4 bases and J by 5 bases, with 24 bases between the two germline ends. This CDR3 contains 17 residues. CDR1 is GTSNPN and CDR2 is SVGIG in the germline V gene (reference sequence). The CDR3 sequence: CAWMAKPGHRGDQPQHF. CDR3 nucleotides: TGTGCCTGGATGGCCAAACCGGGACACCGAGGGGATCAGCCCCAGCATTTT.

The rearrangement links TRBV10-3 to TRBJ2-5; TRBD2 is a possible D gene (5 bases). The CDR3 loop spans 15 amino acids. V dropped 0 bases and J dropped 5 bases, with 13 bases sitting between them. Looked up from germline, CDR1 is ENHRY and CDR2 is SYGVKD. In DNA, the CDR3 is TGTGCCATCAGTGAGTCGCCCACCACGGGGGAGACCCAGTACTTC. Translation: CAISESPTTGETQYF.

The V gene is TRBV11-2, the J gene TRBJ1-3, with D possibly being TRBD1 (6 bases). The germline V and J ends were trimmed by 6 bases and 4 bases, with 19 bases remaining between them. This CDR3 is 16 amino acids long. Germline V CDR1 and CDR2: SGHAT, FQNNGV. The CDR3 nucleotides read TGTGCCAGCAGATTACTTACAGGGAAAACAGGAAACACCATATATTTT. It encodes CASRLLTGKTGNTIYF.

This clone appeared a single time. V usage is TRBV10-1 and J usage is TRBJ1-1; TRBD1 aligns across 9 bases. Germline CDR1 and CDR2: WNHNN and SYGVQD (reference sequence). The CDR3 runs to 13 residues. With 6 bases clipped from V and 3 bases from J, the junction kept 2 bases outside the gene matches. The CDR3: CASSRQGDTEAFF. The CDR3 nucleotides read TGCGCCAGCAGCAGACAGGGGGACACTGAAGCTTTCTTT.

V is TRBV5-1 and J is TRBJ2-2; 10 positions match TRBD1. V was clipped by 0 bases and J by 2 bases; unmatched bases: 1. The CDR3 is 16 residues long. Germline CDR1 reads SGHRS; CDR2 reads YFSETQ. The CDR3 protein is CASSLGDRGNTGELFF. Here the CDR3 DNA reads TGCGCCAGCAGCTTGGGGGACAGGGGAAACACCGGGGAGCTGTTTTTT.

The chain is built from TRBV30 and TRBJ1-1; 11 nucleotides agree with TRBD1. The germline V gene has CDR1 GTSNPN and CDR2 SVGIG (reference sequence). Trimming took 4 bases from V and 11 from J; bases not matched to a gene: 12. The CDR3 sequence is 14 residues long. Here the CDR3 reads CAWMEGQGAGEAFF. CDR3 sequence (DNA): TGTGCCTGGATGGAAGGACAGGGGGCGGGGGAGGCTTTCTTT.

This clone has more than one count but fewer than ten. The CDR3 sequence is CSATGVYGYTF. CDR3 in DNA: TGCAGCGCGACAGGGGTCTATGGCTACACCTTC. The V and J genes are TRBV29-1 and TRBJ1-2; 8 bases line up with TRBD1. V shed 7 bases, J shed 4 bases, and the junction held 2 bases outside the gene matches. Germline V gene lookup returns CDR1 SQVTM and CDR2 ANQGSEA. The CDR3 consists of 11 residues.

The V gene is TRBV11-1, the J gene TRBJ2-7, with D uncertain. V lost 5 bases and J 6 bases, leaving 11 bases between the germline ends. This CDR3 contains 12 residues. Germline lookup yields CDR1 SGHAT and CDR2 FQDESV (reference sequence). This CDR3 is CASSALYGEQYF. The CDR3 DNA reads TGTGCCAGCAGCGCCCTTTACGGCGAGCAGTACTTC.

V usage is TRBV7-2 and J usage is TRBJ2-5; the D is unclear. Germline V gene data show CDR1 as SGHTA and CDR2 as FQGNSA. The CDR3 loop spans 14 amino acids. Trimming took off 5 bases at V and 2 bases at J, with 12 bases between the two ends. In DNA, the CDR3 is TGTGCCAGCAGCCAGGTCCTAAATCAAGAGACCCAGTACTTC. It encodes CASSQVLNQETQYF.

V and J are TRBV25-1 and TRBJ1-1; 7 nucleotides align to TRBD1. The CDR3 length is 12 residues. Trimming removed 1 base from V and 11 bases from J; junction bases left unmatched: 4. Germline values: CDR1 MGHDK, CDR2 SYGVNS. The CDR3 DNA follows: TGTGCCAGCAGTGAATCGACAGGGCGGGCTTTCTTT. This codes for CASSESTGRAFF.

This clone was picked up one time. The chain combines TRBV5-1 with TRBJ2-3, with a tentative D call TRBD1 (5 bases). Trimming shortened V by 0 bases and J by 2 bases, and 7 bases separated the two germline ends. CDR1 SGHRS and CDR2 YFSETQ come from the germline V gene. The CDR3 runs 14 residues. CDR3 loop: CASSLGQYTDTQYF. The CDR3 DNA sequence: TGCGCCAGCAGCTTGGGACAGTACACAGATACGCAGTATTTT.

The chain carries TRBV7-9 and TRBJ1-1, with a weak D call TRBD1 (5 bases). This CDR3 region has 13 residues. Trimming took 5 bases from V and 11 from J, leaving 18 bases between them. Germline loops: CDR1 SEHNR, CDR2 FQNEAQ (reference sequence). The CDR3 sequence is CASSLTAGGDAFF. The DNA for the CDR3 is TGTGCCAGCAGCCTCACGGCGGGGGGTGACGCTTTCTTT.

This chain connects TRBV6-1 to TRBJ2-7; no clear D gene. The CDR3 runs to 15 residues. Germline V lookup: CDR1 MNHNS, CDR2 SASEGT. Trimming took 5 bases from V and 5 from J, leaving 19 bases between them. DNA for the CDR3: TGTGCCAGCAGTTCCCCCCGATTACTCGCCGACGAGCAGTACTTC. Its translation: CASSSPRLLADEQYF.

This chain joins TRBV6-1 and TRBJ1-1, with 10 bases fitting TRBD1. The germline CDR1 and CDR2 sequences are MNHNS and SASEGT. The V and J ends lost 6 bases and 4 bases, in that order; junction bases with no gene match: 8. The CDR3 sequence is 15 residues long. CDR3 loop: CASRSGTGVFTEAFF. The CDR3 DNA sequence: TGTGCCAGCAGGTCCGGGACAGGGGTGTTCACTGAAGCTTTCTTT.

The chain recombines TRBV6-1 with TRBJ1-5; D unresolved. This CDR3 region has 13 residues. V lost 10 bases and J lost 4, with 14 bases in between. In germline, CDR1 is MNHNS, CDR2 SASEGT. CDR3: CATGITDNQPQHF. The CDR3 nucleotides read TGTGCCACCGGGATCACCGATAATCAGCCCCAGCATTTT.

The rearrangement joins TRBV18 to TRBJ2-3; 9 bases match TRBD1. Germline CDR1 and CDR2: KGHSH and LQKENI. The CDR3 spans 17 residues. The trim removed 4 bases at V and 7 bases at J, leaving 15 bases unmatched. The CDR3 loop is CASSQTIMGQGLHTQYF. Written as DNA, the CDR3 is TGTGCCAGCTCACAGACTATTATGGGACAGGGTTTGCATACGCAGTATTTT.

The gene calls are TRBV5-1 and TRBJ2-5; TRBD1 might be the D (5 bases). Trimming removed 5 bases at V and 1 base at J, with 18 bases between. Germline V gene data show CDR1 as SGHRS and CDR2 as YFSETQ. This CDR3 spans 16 amino acids. This CDR3 is CASSLGDSNGQETQYF. The CDR3 bases are TGCGCCAGCAGTCTAGGGGATAGCAACGGCCAAGAGACCCAGTACTTC.